The present TCR beta chain was sequenced within a study of beta chain features in type 1 diabetes. Across the whole study: Patients and healthy donors were similar in age, gender and cell yields. Regarding the study as a whole: In every one of the four CD4+ subsets, TCRB CDR3s were moderately but significantly shorter in Type 1 diabetes patients. Compared with healthy donors, patients appeared to share more similar naive, central memory and regulatory TCRB repertoires.

Germline V gene lookup returns CDR1 SQVTM and CDR2 ANQGSEA. J lost 3 bases, V lost 7 bases, and 16 bases had no gene match. CDR3 length: 16 residues. The sample holds a few counts of this clone. Its antigen is unidentified. TCRB transcripts that were expressed got sequenced, as all of the isolated RNA had been reverse transcribed. Sequencing was performed with immunoSEQ multiplex PCR; in TCRdb, only in-frame clones are kept and a portion is missing. Among approximately 730,000 clones, about an eighth were seen once, and the ten largest hold less than 0.025%. CD4+ naive, central memory, regulatory and stem cell-like memory subsets were isolated by sorting on CD45RO/CCR7/CD25/CD127/CD95/CD27.

V and J are TRBV29-1 and TRBJ1-1; 8 nucleotides match TRBD1. The receptor comes from a man younger than 35 with type 1 diabetes. The sample was naive CD4+ T cells from blood. This chain's CDR3 is CSGVAGGGGWYTEAFF. CDR3 in DNA: TGCAGCGGAGTGGCAGGGGGCGGCGGGTGGTACACTGAAGCTTTCTTT.